This T cell receptor beta chain was sequenced for a study of monozygotic twins with inflammatory bowel disease. From the 5' RACE reads, TCRdb lists one entry per CDR3 protein and no DNA. The table lists 150,000 to 200,000 distinct CDR3 sequences. Germline assignment: CDR1 SGHRS and CDR2 YFSETQ. This CDR3 comprises 14 residues. The sequencing input was blood. This receptor was obtained from a human donor with ulcerative colitis or Crohn's disease, or a healthy co-twin of an affected twin (not recorded which). The rearrangement uses TRBV5-1 and TRBJ2-1; the TRBD1 assignment by TCRdb is unverifiable without DNA. CDR3: CASNPRRQINEQFF.